The present T cell receptor beta chain was sequenced within a study of cytomegalovirus exposure and HLA in healthy donors. The data were produced by immunoSEQ multiplex PCR, yet TCRdb's version contains in-frame clones alone and is incomplete. The table includes approximately 220,000 clones, around 87% detected once. Germline-derived CDR1 and CDR2 are LGHNA and YSLEER. This CDR3 contains 15 residues. The donors were members of the validation cohort, which comprised approximately 120 subjects and was separate from the first cohort of 730 or so subjects. About this clone: One end of the junction is discordant with germline, which a read error may explain.

This chain uses TRBV4-3 with TRBJ2-7; D call uncertain. Material for sequencing was PBMCs. This receptor was obtained from a man between 18 and 29 years old in good health and CMV-seronegative. CDR3 in amino acids: CASRQELSQSYEQYF. The CDR3 nucleotides read TGCGCCAGCAGACAAGAACTATCCCAATCCTACGAGCAGTACTTC.